Listed below are T cell receptor beta chains from one sample, sequenced in a study of cytomegalovirus exposure and HLA in healthy donors. Here immunoSEQ multiplex PCR was the method, and the copy in TCRdb shows in-frame clones only, minus some. The sample includes a few hundred thousand clones, approximately 90% seen only once; the top ten take around 0.8%. Source material: PBMCs. These receptors originate from a woman aged 18-30 years in good health and CMV-seronegative. The CDR3 runs from the conserved cysteine through the conserved F or W. The order of the fields is D gene, clone size, CDR3 length, J gene, V gene, CDR3 DNA, CDR3 protein. The D gene is left open where the match is weak. Clone size is not always given. Where it is, it says once, few, many or a class for expanded clones.

>.|.|15|TRBJ1-2|TRBV4-3
TGCGCCAGCAGCCAAGTCTTCGGGGGGGTCTATGGCTACACCTTC
CASSQVFGGVYGYTF
>.|.|15|TRBJ2-3|TRBV19
TGTGCCAGTAGTTTCGGACAGTCTAGCACAGATACGCAGTATTTT
CASSFGQSSTDTQYF
>TRBD1|.|16|TRBJ1-4|TRBV6-5
TGTGCCAGCAGTTACTCCCCGGGACAGGCGGCCGAAAAACTGTTTTTT
CASSYSPGQAAEKLFF
>TRBD1|once|14|TRBJ1-2|TRBV4-1
TGCGCCAGCAGCCTGAGGGACAGCCTCTATGGCTACACCTTC
CASSLRDSLYGYTF
>TRBD2|.|16|TRBJ2-3|TRBV4-3
TGCGCCAGCAGCCAAGAATGGACTAGCGGGCCCTATACGCAGTATTTT
CASSQEWTSGPYTQYF
>TRBD2|.|14|TRBJ2-3|TRBV7-2
TGTGCCAGCAGAGAAGGGACTAGCACAGATCCGCAGTATTTT
CASREGTSTDPQYF
>.|.|15|TRBJ1-5|TRBV2
TGTGCCAGCAGTGTATCAGGGAGGGTCAATCAGCCCCAGCATTTT
CASSVSGRVNQPQHF
>.|.|13|TRBJ2-7|TRBV7-9
TGTGCCAGCAGCCGACCGGACAGCTACGAGCAGTACTTC
CASSRPDSYEQYF
>TRBD1|.|15|TRBJ2-5|TRBV2
TGTGCCAGCATTTTCCCCGGGACAGGGGAAGAGACCCAGTACTTC
CASIFPGTGEETQYF
>.|.|15|TRBJ1-4|TRBV19
TGTGCCAGTACCGCCCCGGGGATTCGGGGGGAAAAACTGTTTTTT
CASTAPGIRGEKLFF
>.|.|15|TRBJ2-6|TRBV9
TGTGCCAGCAGCGTGGACACTTATAGGGCCAACGTCCTGACTTTC
CASSVDTYRANVLTF
>.|.|17|TRBJ1-4|TRBV4-3
TGCGCCAGCAGCCAAGATCTGACACCCTCAACTAATGAAAAACTGTTTTTT
CASSQDLTPSTNEKLFF
>.|.|14|TRBJ1-4|TRBV10-3
TGTGCCATCAGTGCGGAAGGGCGGGCCGAAAAACTGTTTTTT
CAISAEGRAEKLFF
>.|.|15|TRBJ1-2|TRBV4-3
TGCGCCAGCAGCCTAATAAGGCAGGGGAACTATGGCTACACCTTC
CASSLIRQGNYGYTF
>TRBD2|.|15|TRBJ2-1|TRBV7-2
TGTGCCAGCACCACCGGGACTAGCAGATACAATGAGCAGTTCTTC
CASTTGTSRYNEQFF
>.|.|18|TRBJ2-7|TRBV4-3
TGCGCCAGCAGCCTCGGGATGCCCGGAGGGGAGACTGTCTACGAGCAGTACTTC
CASSLGMPGGETVYEQYF
>TRBD2|.|14|TRBJ2-7|TRBV29-1
TGCAGCGCCGTCTGGGAGGGGACGTCCTACGAGCAGTACTTC
CSAVWEGTSYEQYF
>TRBD2|once|15|TRBJ2-7|TRBV4-2
TGTGCCAGCAGCACCGGACTAGCTAATGGTCTAGGGCAGTACTTC
CASSTGLANGLGQYF
>.|.|14|TRBJ2-7|TRBV5-1
TGCGCCAGCAGCTTCGATGGGGGGGCTAACGAGCAGTACTTC
CASSFDGGANEQYF
>.|.|14|TRBJ2-2|TRBV14
TGTGCCAGCAGCGCTATTCGGAGCACCGGGGAGCTGTTTTTT
CASSAIRSTGELFF
>.|.|14|TRBJ1-1|TRBV18
TGTGCCAGCTCACCACCGTCAAAGAACACTGAAGCTTTCTTT
CASSPPSKNTEAFF
>.|.|15|TRBJ1-4|TRBV2
TGTGCCAGCAGGACACAAGTGGCAACTAATGAAAAACTGTTTTTT
CASRTQVATNEKLFF
>.|.|14|TRBJ2-3|TRBV6-5
TGTGCCAGCGCTAAAGGGAGACCCCCAGATACGCAGTATTTT
CASAKGRPPDTQYF
>.|.|12|TRBJ2-1|TRBV6-1
TGTGCCAGCAGATCGGGTGGAATTGGGCAGTTCTTC
CASRSGGIGQFF
>TRBD1|.|17|TRBJ2-1|TRBV5-1
TGCGCCAGCAGCGTTGCCGGGACAGGGGGCTCCTACAATGAGCAGTTCTTC
CASSVAGTGGSYNEQFF
>.|.|14|TRBJ1-2|TRBV5-1
TGCGCCAGCAGCGGCAGTACGTCTAACTATGGCTACACCTTC
CASSGSTSNYGYTF
>TRBD1|.|13|TRBJ2-5|TRBV5-6
TGTGCCAGCAGCTTGGGACAGGGAGAGACCCAGTACTTC
CASSLGQGETQYF
>.|.|13|TRBJ1-1|TRBV10-3
TGTGCCATCAGTGAGGGACAGTCCCGTGAAGCTTTCTTT
CAISEGQSREAFF
>TRBD1|.|13|TRBJ2-7|TRBV6-6
TGTGCCGCATCAACAGGGGGCAGGTACGAGCAGTACTTC
CAASTGGRYEQYF
>.|few|17|TRBJ2-7|TRBV27
TGTGCCAGCAGTCGTGGACAGGGACTACCATACTCCTACGAGCAGTACTTC
CASSRGQGLPYSYEQYF
>.|.|15|TRBJ1-1|TRBV21-1
TGTGCCAGCAGCAAAGGGGGGGAAACGAACACTGAAGCTTTCTTT
CASSKGGETNTEAFF
>TRBD1|.|14|TRBJ2-7|TRBV7-8
TGTGCCAGCACCTGGGACAGGGGAACCTACGAGCAGTACTTC
CASTWDRGTYEQYF
>.|.|16|TRBJ2-7|TRBV4-1
TGCGCCAGCAGCCAAGATTCCCTAGCGACCTCCTACGAGCAGTACTTC
CASSQDSLATSYEQYF
>.|.|14|TRBJ1-1|TRBV25-1
TGTGCCAGCAGTCGGGTGGGGCTGAACACTGAAGCTTTCTTT
CASSRVGLNTEAFF
>TRBD1|.|12|TRBJ1-2|TRBV19
TGTGCCGCCAAGACAGGGCACTATGGCTACACCTTC
CAAKTGHYGYTF
>TRBD2|once|15|TRBJ2-1|TRBV11-2
TGTGCCAGCAGCTCAACCGGGACTAGGTACGTTGAGCAGTTCTTC
CASSSTGTRYVEQFF